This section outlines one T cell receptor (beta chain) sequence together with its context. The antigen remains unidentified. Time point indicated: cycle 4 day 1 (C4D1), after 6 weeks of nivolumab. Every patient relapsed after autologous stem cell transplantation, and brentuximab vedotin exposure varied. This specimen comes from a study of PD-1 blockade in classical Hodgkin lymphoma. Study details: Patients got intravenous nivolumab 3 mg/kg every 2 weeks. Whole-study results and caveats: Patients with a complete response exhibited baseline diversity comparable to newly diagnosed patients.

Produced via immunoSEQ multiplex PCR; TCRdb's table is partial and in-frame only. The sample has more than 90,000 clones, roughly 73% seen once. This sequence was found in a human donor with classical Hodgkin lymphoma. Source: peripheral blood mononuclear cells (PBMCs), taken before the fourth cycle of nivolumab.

The CDR3: CASSSQGGGQPQHF. The DNA for the CDR3 is TGTGCCAGCAGTTCACAGGGGGGCGGTCAGCCCCAGCATTTT. The rearrangement links TRBV6-5 to TRBJ1-5; 8 bases are a match to TRBD1. Unmatched junction bases numbered 5, after V lost 4 bases and J lost 6 bases. CDR1 is MNHEY and CDR2 is SVGAGI in the germline V gene. This CDR3 is 14 amino acids long.